The rows below give T cell receptor beta chains drawn from one sample of a study of STAT5B mutations in CD4+ large granular lymphocyte leukemia. Sequencing was performed with immunoSEQ multiplex PCR; in TCRdb, only in-frame clones are kept and a portion is missing. There are about 24,000 clones in the sample; 72% occur only once, and almost 0.65% lies in the top ten. What was sequenced was CD4+ T cells from blood buffy coats. These receptor sequences come from a human donor in good health. The CDR3 runs from the conserved cysteine through the conserved F or W. The D gene is left open where the match is weak. Size is stated for part of the rows, as once, few or many counts, or as a class when the clone is expanded.

>TRBD1|TRBJ2-7|TRBV10-3|few
CATALSDRDEQYF
TGTGCCACTGCCCTTTCAGACAGGGACGAGCAGTACTTC
>-|TRBJ1-5|TRBV7-9|once
CASSLLFNQPQHF
TGTGCCAGCAGCTTACTTTTCAATCAGCCCCAGCATTTT
>TRBD1|TRBJ1-4|TRBV5-1|-
CASSLARDRNEKLFF
TGCGCCAGCAGCTTGGCCCGGGACAGAAATGAAAAACTGTTTTTT
>-|TRBJ2-5|TRBV18|-
CASSPTGETQYF
TGTGCCAGCTCACCGACGGGGGAGACCCAGTACTTC
>-|TRBJ1-6|TRBV6-6|-
CASSSRMLNSPLHF
TGTGCCAGCAGTAGCAGAATGTTAAATTCACCCCTCCACTTT
>-|TRBJ1-1|TRBV28|-
CASSSLDTRDPRTEAFF
TGTGCCAGCAGTTCCCTCGATACCCGGGACCCCCGCACTGAAGCTTTCTTT
>TRBD1|TRBJ1-1|TRBV5-6|-
CASMRGQRGRGTEAFF
TGTGCCAGCATGCGCGGACAAAGGGGGCGCGGAACTGAAGCTTTCTTT
>-|TRBJ2-7|TRBV6-1|-
CASGRPSSYEQYF
TGTGCCAGCGGTCGGCCTAGCTCCTACGAGCAGTACTTC
>-|TRBJ1-2|TRBV6-5|-
CASRPGGGGAYGYTF
TGTGCCAGCAGGCCGGGAGGTGGGGGCGCCTATGGCTACACCTTC
>TRBD1|TRBJ2-3|TRBV15|-
CATSLDRSTDTQYF
TGTGCCACCAGTTTGGACAGGAGCACAGATACGCAGTATTTT
>-|TRBJ1-1|TRBV4-1|few
CASSPRPLRGNTEAFF
TGCGCCAGCAGCCCCAGGCCCCTGAGGGGGAACACTGAAGCTTTCTTT
>-|TRBJ2-1|TRBV15|-
CATSRDLGLNEQFF
TGTGCCACCAGCAGAGATCTAGGGTTGAATGAGCAGTTCTTC